This entry lists 30 T cell receptor beta chains sequenced from one sample in a study of blood T cell repertoires in COVID-19. Profiled with immunoSEQ multiplex PCR; TCRdb holds only in-frame clones, not every one. The sample includes 150,000 to 200,000 clones, over 80% of them seen just once. Sequences were obtained from PBMCs or T cells enriched from blood (not recorded which). Source of these receptors: a woman aged 25 to 39 who had been exposed to COVID-19.

The V and J genes are TRBV25-1 and TRBJ1-1; D is perhaps TRBD1 (5 bases). Germline CDR1 MGHDK, CDR2 SYGVNS. The germline V and J ends were trimmed by 0 bases and 2 bases, with 10 bases remaining between them. This CDR3 spans 15 amino acids. CDR3 in amino acids: CASSEYGGGNTEAFF. In DNA, the CDR3 is TGTGCCAGCAGTGAATATGGGGGGGGTAACACTGAAGCTTTCTTT.

The V gene is TRBV6-6, the J gene TRBJ2-7, with TRBD2 matching 16 bases. This CDR3 contains 18 residues. Germline CDR1 and CDR2: MNHNY and SVGAGI (reference sequence). Trimming removed 5 bases from V and 6 bases from J; junction bases left unmatched: 13. The CDR3 DNA reads TGTGCCAGCAGTCCGACGTCCGGGACTAGCGGGGGGGCCTCCGAGCAGTACTTC. Translation gives CASSPTSGTSGGASEQYF.

The chain couples TRBV6-1 to TRBJ1-2, with TRBD1 matching 10 bases. Germline V lookup: CDR1 MNHNS, CDR2 SASEGT. J was trimmed by 4 bases and V by 7 bases; bases with no gene match: 9. The CDR3 runs 15 residues. The CDR3 region has the DNA TGTGCCAGCATTTTACGTGGGACAGGGGCCTATGGCTACACCTTC. Its protein is CASILRGTGAYGYTF.

This chain joins TRBV27 and TRBJ1-6, with TRBD1 identical over 7 bases. The V gene's germline CDR1 is MNHEY and CDR2 SMNVEV (reference sequence). Losses at the gene ends were 2 bases for V and 14 bases for J; bases not matched to a gene: 12. The CDR3 extends over 15 amino acids. The CDR3 region is CASSLSPPTGPTLHF. In DNA form, the CDR3 reads TGTGCCAGCAGTTTAAGCCCCCCGACAGGGCCCACCCTCCACTTT.

This clone appeared a few times. As DNA, the CDR3 is TGTGCCAGCAGTTATGTCTCCCTCTCTGGCTACACCTTC. Translated: CASSYVSLSGYTF. V is TRBV6-2 or TRBV6-3 and J is TRBJ1-2; D gene ambiguous. With 3 bases removed from V and 7 bases from J, the gap between germline ends came to 12 bases. Germline CDR1 is MNHEY and CDR2 is SVGEGT. The CDR3 runs to 13 residues.

V gene TRBV7-8 combines with J gene TRBJ2-7, with D possibly matching TRBD2 (5 bases). V was trimmed by 5 bases and J by 1 base, leaving 18 bases between them. The length of the CDR3 is 16 residues. In germline, CDR1 is SGHVS, CDR2 FQNEAQ. Here the CDR3 reads CASSPPRAPGSYEQYF. CDR3 bases: TGTGCCAGCAGCCCACCGCGGGCCCCTGGGTCCTACGAGCAGTACTTC. Full variable domain (outside the CDR3, taken from reference TRBV7-8 and TRBJ2-7): GAGVSQSPRYKVAKRGQDVALRCDPISGHVSLFWYQQALGQGPEFLTYFQNEAQLDKSGLPSDRFFAERPEGSVSTLKIQRTQQEDSAVYLCASSPPRAPGSYEQYFGPGTRLTVT.

The V call is TRBV2, the J call TRBJ2-1; 8 bases are shared with TRBD2. CDR1 SNHLY and CDR2 FYNNEI come from the germline V gene. The CDR3 has 17 residues. J gave up 3 bases and V 4 bases, and 11 bases lay outside the gene matches. In nucleotides, the CDR3 is TGTGCCAGCAGTGGACTCCTACTGGCGGGGGGCTACAATGAGCAGTTCTTC. It is translated as CASSGLLLAGGYNEQFF.

The chain is built from TRBV7-2 and TRBJ1-5; D possibly corresponds to TRBD1 (5 bases). In germline, CDR1 is SGHTA, CDR2 FQGNSA. The CDR3 sequence is 13 residues long. V shed 2 bases and J shed 5 bases, with 7 bases lying between them. CDR3 nucleotide sequence: TGTGCCAGCAGCTTACGGGGGGATCAGCCCCAGCATTTT. Amino acid sequence: CASSLRGDQPQHF. Together with reference TRBV7-2 and TRBJ1-5, the CDR3 gives the full variable domain: GAGVSQSPSNKVTEKGKDVELRCDPISGHTALYWYRQSLGQGLEFLIYFQGNSAPDKSGLPSDRFSAERTGGSVSTLTIQRTQQEDSAVYLCASSLRGDQPQHFGDGTRLSIL.

CDR3 loop: CATRDIPYEQYF. CDR3 bases: TGCGCCACCCGGGACATACCCTACGAGCAGTACTTC. V usage is TRBV10-2 and J usage is TRBJ2-7, with D perhaps matching TRBD1 (6 bases). The CDR3 covers 12 residues. V was cut by 10 bases and J by 2 bases, with 12 bases left in between. The germline V gene encodes CDR1 WSHSY and CDR2 SAAADI.

The chain recombines TRBV9 with TRBJ1-1; the match to TRBD1 covers 9 bases. V lost 3 bases and J lost 7; bases outside the gene matches: 10. Germline V gene lookup returns CDR1 SGDLS and CDR2 YYNGEE. The CDR3 length is 15 residues. The CDR3 coding sequence is TGTGCCAGCAGCGAGATAGGACAGGGGAGGATTGAAGCTTTCTTT. Translated, it gives CASSEIGQGRIEAFF.

CDR3: CASSVPDTEAFF. DNA of the CDR3: TGTGCCAGCAGCGTACCAGACACTGAAGCTTTCTTT. The chain has TRBV9 and TRBJ1-1; D is ambiguous. The CDR3 spans 12 residues. Germline CDR1 SGDLS, CDR2 YYNGEE. V dropped 1 base and J dropped 3 bases, with 4 bases sitting between them.

The rearrangement joins TRBV18 to TRBJ1-2, with D possibly TRBD1 on 6 matching bases. With 3 bases removed from V and 7 bases from J, the gap between germline ends came to 12 bases. Germline V gene lookup returns CDR1 KGHSH and CDR2 LQKENI. The CDR3 totals 13 residues. The CDR3 DNA reads as TGTGCCAGCTCACCGGAACAGGGCGGTGGCTACACCTTC. It yields the protein CASSPEQGGGYTF.

V and J are TRBV27 and TRBJ2-2; a possible D gene is TRBD2 (7 bases). This CDR3 has 15 residues. Germline CDR1 is MNHEY and CDR2 is SMNVEV (reference sequence). V was trimmed by 5 bases and J by 3 bases, leaving 13 bases between them. The CDR3 DNA reads TGTGCCAGCAGTCCTCAGGGGAGGGACACCGGGGAGCTGTTTTTT. The encoded protein is CASSPQGRDTGELFF.

This clone is a singleton in its sample. The chain joins TRBV5-4 to TRBJ1-6; tentative D call: TRBD1 (5 bases). Trimming took off 5 bases at V and 6 bases at J, with 12 bases between the two ends. Germline V gene data show CDR1 as SGHNT and CDR2 as YYREEE (reference sequence). The CDR3 length is 14 residues. As DNA, the CDR3 is TGTGCCAGCAGTAATTCAGGGCCTAATTCACCCCTCCACTTT. Translated, it gives CASSNSGPNSPLHF. Combining the CDR3 with reference TRBV5-4 and TRBJ1-6 gives the whole variable domain ETGVTQSPTHLIKTRGQQVTLRCSSQSGHNTVSWYQQALGQGPQFIFQYYREEENGRGNFPPRFSGLQFPNYSSELNVNALELDDSALYLCASSNSGPNSPLHFGNGTRLTVT.

This clone was seen just once. The rearrangement joins TRBV18 to TRBJ1-1; D possibly corresponds to TRBD1 (6 bases). This CDR3 has 16 amino acids. V dropped 0 bases and J dropped 1 base, with 12 bases sitting between them. CDR1 is KGHSH and CDR2 is LQKENI in the germline V gene. DNA for the CDR3: TGTGCCAGCTCACCACCGTCGGGACAAAAGAACACTGAAGCTTTCTTT. It yields the protein CASSPPSGQKNTEAFF. The full variable domain, rest sourced from reference TRBV18 and TRBJ1-1, is NAGVMQNPRHLVRRRGQEARLRCSPMKGHSHVYWYRQLPEEGLKFMVYLQKENIIDESGMPKERFSAEFPKEGPSILRIQQVVRGDSAAYFCASSPPSGQKNTEAFFGQGTRLTVV.

The V and J genes are TRBV28 and TRBJ1-2, with 7 bases that match TRBD1. Germline loops: CDR1 MDHEN, CDR2 SYDVKM. This CDR3 contains 16 residues. V gave up 5 bases and J gave up 8 bases; unmatched junction bases: 17. The CDR3 reads CASSPRGFRGVKGYTF. The CDR3 DNA reads as TGTGCCAGCAGTCCCCGGGGTTTCAGGGGGGTTAAGGGCTACACCTTC.

This chain uses TRBV9 with TRBJ1-6; a weak D match, TRBD1 (6 bases). The germline gives CDR1 SGDLS, CDR2 YYNGEE. With 3 bases removed from V and 9 bases from J, the gap between germline ends came to 16 bases. The CDR3 loop spans 15 amino acids. This CDR3 is CASSAVGGGGSPLHF. For the CDR3, the DNA is TGTGCCAGCAGCGCGGTAGGGGGTGGCGGTTCACCCCTCCACTTT.

This clone was seen a single time. The chain recombines TRBV4-1 with TRBJ2-1; 7 nucleotides agree with TRBD2. Germline CDR1 MGHRA, CDR2 YSYEKL. Trimming took 4 bases from V and 10 from J; bases not matched to a gene: 22. The CDR3 runs 18 residues. The CDR3 region has the DNA TGCGCCAGCAGCCGAAGCCTTGGCGGGAGCGCCCCTAATGCGGAGCAGTTCTTC. Amino acid sequence: CASSRSLGGSAPNAEQFF.

The chain combines TRBV5-1 with TRBJ1-3; possible D gene TRBD1, 5 bases. V was trimmed by 0 bases and J by 2 bases, leaving 9 bases between them. CDR1 is SGHRS and CDR2 is YFSETQ in the germline V gene. This CDR3 spans 15 amino acids. The CDR3 loop reads CASSLAGITGNTIYF. CDR3 sequence (DNA): TGCGCCAGCAGCTTGGCAGGGATCACTGGAAACACCATATATTTT.

This rearrangement joins TRBV5-6 to TRBJ2-3; TRBD1 agrees at 7 bases. The germline gives CDR1 SGHDT, CDR2 YYEEEE. The J segment lost 2 bases and the V segment lost 2 bases, leaving 5 bases of the junction unmatched. The CDR3 covers 15 residues. This CDR3 reads CASSFLTGSTDTQYF. The CDR3 DNA sequence: TGTGCCAGCAGCTTCCTGACAGGGTCCACAGATACGCAGTATTTT.

With respect to this clone: A read error may be the cause here, since a much bigger clone is one base away. Distinct nucleotide sequences in the sample also encode this CDR3. V gene TRBV3-1 (or the pseudogene TRBV3-2) combines with J gene TRBJ1-1; D is unclear. The CDR3 has 13 residues. The V gene lost 1 base and the J gene lost 1 base, with 4 bases spanning the gap. Germline CDR1 is LGHDT and CDR2 is YNNKEL (reference sequence). In DNA form, the CDR3 reads TGTGCCAGCAGCCAAGTCAGGAACACTGAAGCTTTCTTT. Its translation is CASSQVRNTEAFF.

The table lists this clone with a count of one. The gene calls are TRBV12-3 or TRBV12-4 and TRBJ1-4; unclear D gene. The CDR3 consists of 13 residues. Trimming removed 4 bases at V and 8 bases at J, with 11 bases between. The CDR3 nucleotides are TGTGCCAGCAGTTACGGAGATTGGGAAAAACTGTTTTTT. Translated, it gives CASSYGDWEKLFF.

This clone was picked up a small number of times. The chain employs TRBV6-5 and TRBJ1-2; 8 bases are shared with TRBD1. The CDR3 has 12 amino acids. V trimming: 8 bases; J trimming: 5 bases; junction bases outside the gene matches: 4. Germline CDR1 is MNHEY and CDR2 is SVGAGI. The CDR3 DNA is TGTGCCAGCTCCGGACAGGGTTATGGCTACACCTTC. Its protein is CASSGQGYGYTF.

V is TRBV6-5 and J is TRBJ1-2; D is unresolved. The germline gives CDR1 MNHEY, CDR2 SVGAGI. The CDR3 length is 14 residues. V was cut by 8 bases and J by 6 bases, with 19 bases left in between. The CDR3: CASFTYSAQNGYTF. The CDR3 DNA reads TGTGCCAGCTTCACATATTCCGCACAGAATGGCTACACCTTC.

The chain couples TRBV6-5 to TRBJ1-5; D unclear. CDR1 is MNHEY and CDR2 is SVGAGI in the germline V gene. V dropped 6 bases and J dropped 7 bases, with 13 bases sitting between them. The CDR3 is made up of 13 amino acids. This CDR3 reads CASSLSFRQPQHF. CDR3 bases: TGTGCCAGCAGCCTAAGTTTTCGCCAGCCCCAGCATTTT.

V usage is TRBV6-4 and J usage is TRBJ2-3; 10 positions match TRBD2. This CDR3 is built from 18 residues. Germline assignment: CDR1 MRHNA and CDR2 SNTAGT. Losses at the gene ends were 2 bases for V and 1 base for J; bases not matched to a gene: 9. CDR3 nucleotides: TGTGCCAGCAGTGACGAAGCGGGGGGGCCTTGCCGCACAGATACGCAGTATTTT. Amino acid sequence: CASSDEAGGPCRTDTQYF.

V gene TRBV29-1 combines with J gene TRBJ1-2, with D possibly being TRBD1 (5 bases). The CDR3 loop spans 12 amino acids. Trimming cost V 6 bases and J 6 bases, with 14 bases left between them. Germline CDR1 and CDR2: SQVTM and ANQGSEA. The CDR3 region is CSVDRGDDGYTF. The DNA of the CDR3 is TGCAGCGTCGATCGCGGGGACGATGGCTACACCTTC.

This clone was picked up many times. V gene TRBV24-1 combines with J gene TRBJ1-1; D remains ambiguous. The V and J ends lost 0 bases and 0 bases respectively, with 16 bases between them. The CDR3 is made up of 18 amino acids. The V gene's germline CDR1 is KGHDR and CDR2 SFDVKD. CDR3 in amino acids: CATSDLQLPQVLNTEAFF. The DNA for the CDR3 is TGTGCCACCAGTGATTTGCAATTACCCCAGGTACTGAACACTGAAGCTTTCTTT.

This chain connects TRBV3-1 (or the pseudogene TRBV3-2) to TRBJ1-6; D not certain. Trimming cost V 4 bases and J 0 bases, with 13 bases left between them. Germline V gives CDR1 LGHDT, CDR2 YNNKEL (reference sequence). The CDR3 sequence is 17 residues long. The CDR3 nucleotides are TGTGCCAGCAGCCCCCGACCGAGGAGCTCCTATAATTCACCCCTCCACTTT. Encoded protein: CASSPRPRSSYNSPLHF.

This clone was found a few times. V and J are TRBV7-3 and TRBJ2-3; tentatively, D is TRBD1 (6 bases). V dropped 5 bases and J dropped 6 bases, with 9 bases sitting between them. Germline CDR1 is SGHTA and CDR2 is FQGTGA. This CDR3 has 12 residues. The CDR3 protein is CASSPQGDTQYF. CDR3 DNA: TGTGCCAGCAGCCCCCAGGGGGATACGCAGTATTTT.